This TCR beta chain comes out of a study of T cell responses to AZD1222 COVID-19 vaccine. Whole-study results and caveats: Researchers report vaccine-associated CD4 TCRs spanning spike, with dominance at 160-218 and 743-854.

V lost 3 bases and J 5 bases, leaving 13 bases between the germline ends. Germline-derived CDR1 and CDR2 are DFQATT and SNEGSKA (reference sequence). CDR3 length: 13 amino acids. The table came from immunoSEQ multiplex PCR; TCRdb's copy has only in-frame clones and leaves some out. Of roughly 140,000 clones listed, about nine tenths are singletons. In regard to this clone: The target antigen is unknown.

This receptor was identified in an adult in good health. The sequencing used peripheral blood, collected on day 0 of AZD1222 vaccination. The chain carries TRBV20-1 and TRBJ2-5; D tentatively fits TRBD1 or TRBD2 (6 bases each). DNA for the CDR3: TGCAGTGCTAGTGGTTGGGGGGCTGAGACCCAGTACTTC. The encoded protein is CSASGWGAETQYF.